This T cell receptor (beta chain) was documented in a study of beta chain features in type 1 diabetes. General study points: Patients with type 1 diabetes showed fewer VDJ junction insertions and more deletions. Type 1 diabetes patients had TCRB CDR3s that were shorter (moderately but significantly so) in all four CD4+ subsets.

Sorting of CD4+ naive, central memory, regulatory and stem cell-like memory cells was performed via CD45RO/CCR7/CD25/CD127/CD95/CD27. Germline CDR1 is SGHNT and CDR2 is YYREEE (reference sequence). Trimming shortened V by 3 bases and J by 5 bases, and 9 bases separated the two germline ends. This CDR3 spans 14 amino acids. Every bit of the isolated RNA underwent reverse transcription, so sequencing read expressed TCRB transcripts. Profiled with immunoSEQ multiplex PCR; TCRdb holds only in-frame clones, not every one. Here the sample spans a few hundred thousand clones, 9.6% being singletons. With regard to this clone: Its target is not known.

This TCR came from a man younger than 40 with type 1 diabetes. The chain recombines TRBV5-4 with TRBJ1-6; tentatively, D is TRBD1 (6 bases). Sequencing used central memory CD4+ T cells from blood. CDR3 bases: TGTGCCAGCAGCTCGGACAGAGATAATTCACCCCTCCACTTT. Translating gives CASSSDRDNSPLHF.